This T cell receptor beta chain appears in the sequencing data of a study of cytomegalovirus exposure and HLA in healthy donors. Study-level results: Researchers reported that a few CMV-associated chains were confirmed in vitro as CMV antigen-specific. Reports indicate that TCR beta sequences accurately predicted the HLA-A and HLA-B alleles of most subjects. In a later analysis, DRB1 alleles had the most associated TCRs; HLA-C alleles the fewest.

This clone was detected only a few times. As yet, its antigen is unknown. Primers: 60 Vbeta forward and 13 Jbeta reverse. Some clones are missing from TCRdb's copy, which holds only in-frame ones; the method was immunoSEQ multiplex PCR. The sample holds around 100,000 clones, roughly three fifths seen once. The CDR3 totals 14 residues. Germline V gives CDR1 SGHVS, CDR2 FNYEAQ. V lost 4 bases to trimming and J lost 7 bases; unmatched junction nucleotides: 4. The TCR sequence derives from a man aged 30-40 years in good health and CMV-seropositive. The specimen sequenced was PBMCs. The V gene is TRBV7-6, the J gene TRBJ2-2, with 9 bases fitting TRBD2. The CDR3 DNA follows: TGTGCCAGCAGCTCTGCGGGGGGGAGCGGGGAGCTGTTTTTT. It specifies CASSSAGGSGELFF.